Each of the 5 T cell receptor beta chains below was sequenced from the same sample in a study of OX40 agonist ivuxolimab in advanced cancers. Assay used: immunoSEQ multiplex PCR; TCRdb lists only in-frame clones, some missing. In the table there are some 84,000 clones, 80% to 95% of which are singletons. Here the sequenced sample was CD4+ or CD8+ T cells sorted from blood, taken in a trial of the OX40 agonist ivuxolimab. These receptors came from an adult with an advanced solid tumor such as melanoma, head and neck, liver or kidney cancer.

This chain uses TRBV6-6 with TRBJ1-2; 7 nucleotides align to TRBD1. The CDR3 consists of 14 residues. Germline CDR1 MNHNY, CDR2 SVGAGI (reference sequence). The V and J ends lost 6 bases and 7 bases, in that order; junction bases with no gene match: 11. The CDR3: CASRPKGQPSGYTF. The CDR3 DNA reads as TGTGCCAGCAGGCCGAAGGGACAGCCCAGTGGCTACACCTTC.

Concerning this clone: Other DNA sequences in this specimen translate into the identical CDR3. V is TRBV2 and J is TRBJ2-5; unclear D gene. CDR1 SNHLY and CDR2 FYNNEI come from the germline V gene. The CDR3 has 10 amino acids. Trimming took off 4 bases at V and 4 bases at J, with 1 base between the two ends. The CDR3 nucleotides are TGTGCCAGCAGTGGAGAGACCCAGTACTTC. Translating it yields CASSGETQYF.

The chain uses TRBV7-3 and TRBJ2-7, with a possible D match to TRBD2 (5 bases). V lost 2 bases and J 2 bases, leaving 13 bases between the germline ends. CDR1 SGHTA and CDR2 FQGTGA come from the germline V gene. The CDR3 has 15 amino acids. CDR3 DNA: TGTGCCAGCAGCTTACTGGCGGGCAGCACCTACGAGCAGTACTTC. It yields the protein CASSLLAGSTYEQYF.

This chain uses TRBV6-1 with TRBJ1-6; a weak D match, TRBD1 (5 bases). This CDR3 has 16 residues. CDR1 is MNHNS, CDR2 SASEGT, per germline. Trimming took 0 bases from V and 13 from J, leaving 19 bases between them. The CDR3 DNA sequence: TGTGCCAGCAGTGAAGCGCTTCCCCGGGGCATAATCCCCCTCCACTTT. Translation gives CASSEALPRGIIPLHF.

CDR3 in amino acids: CASSLDHTDTQYF. CDR3 bases: TGTGCCAGCAGCTTAGACCACACAGATACGCAGTATTTT. The genes are TRBV7-2 and TRBJ2-3; no firm D call. V lost 1 base and J 2 bases, leaving 4 bases between the germline ends. From germline, CDR1 is SGHTA and CDR2 FQGNSA. The CDR3 contains 13 residues.